A single sample gave rise to the 29 T cell receptor beta chains below, sequenced in a study of CD8 T cells in ankylosing spondylitis. Study-level results: Blood of patients with ankylosing spondylitis appeared to be characterized by a TCR beta motif of 8 or 9 highly homologous variants.

TCRdb reanalysed the 5' RACE reads using MiXCR and keeps one entry per CDR3 protein. The top ten hold about 0.5% of the sample, which has 750,000 to 850,000 distinct CDR3 sequences, approximately 12% seen once. No antigen has been assigned to these receptors. The material sequenced was blood, either unsorted or a sorted T cell fraction (not recorded which). These receptors originate from a male donor with ankylosing spondylitis.

The sample holds one count of this clonotype. V gene TRBV5-6 combines with J gene TRBJ1-5, with no clear D. Germline-derived CDR1 and CDR2 are SGHDT and YYEEEE. The CDR3 totals 12 residues. V lost 4 bases, J lost 7 bases, and 9 bases lay in between. CDR3 nucleotide sequence: TGTGCCAGCAGCATTGGGCGGCAGCCCCAGCATTTT. Its translation: CASSIGRQPQHF.

This chain links TRBV28 with TRBJ2-5, with 7 bases aligning to TRBD2. V lost 2 bases to trimming and J lost 1 base; unmatched junction nucleotides: 7. The CDR3 is 16 amino acids. Germline CDR1 is MDHEN and CDR2 is SYDVKM. CDR3 protein: CASSLVELAIQETQYF. The CDR3 DNA reads as TGTGCCAGCAGTTTAGTAGAACTAGCGATCCAAGAGACCCAGTACTTC.

This clonotype was detected only a few times. This sequence joins TRBV20-1 and TRBJ1-5; 8 nucleotides align to TRBD1. CDR1 DFQATT and CDR2 SNEGSKA come from the germline V gene (reference sequence). With 3 bases clipped from V and 4 bases from J, the junction kept 8 bases outside the gene matches. The CDR3 loop spans 15 amino acids. The chain's CDR3 is CSASSGQAFNQPQHF. CDR3 coding DNA: TGCAGTGCTAGCTCGGGACAGGCTTTTAATCAGCCCCAGCATTTT.

In this sample, this clonotype turned up a few times. The chain has TRBV4-2 and TRBJ2-1; the match to TRBD1 covers 7 bases. Germline V lookup: CDR1 LGHNA, CDR2 YNFKEQ. The CDR3 is made up of 14 amino acids. The ends lost 2 bases at V and 9 bases at J; junction bases unmatched: 7. The CDR3 region is CASSQNYRGGEQFF. CDR3 nucleotides: TGTGCCAGCAGCCAAAACTACAGGGGTGGTGAGCAGTTCTTC.

The V and J genes are TRBV14 and TRBJ2-1; TRBD2 might be the D (6 bases). Germline V gene lookup returns CDR1 SGHDN and CDR2 FVKESK. V was clipped by 0 bases and J by 3 bases, with 9 bases between them. The CDR3 extends over 15 amino acids. The CDR3 spells CASSQEGLYYNEQFF. CDR3 in DNA: TGTGCCAGCAGCCAAGAGGGACTTTACTACAATGAGCAGTTCTTC.

This sequence joins TRBV4-1 and TRBJ2-4; 9 positions agree with TRBD2. Trimming took 1 base from V and 1 from J; bases not matched to a gene: 26. The germline V gene encodes CDR1 MGHRA and CDR2 YSYEKL. The CDR3 extends over 24 amino acids. CDR3 sequence: CASSQVISGRSSGTVGYAKNIQYF. The CDR3 DNA follows: TGCGCCAGCAGCCAAGTAATTTCAGGCAGATCTAGCGGGACGGTGGGTTATGCCAAAAACATTCAGTACTTC.

This clonotype has a handful of counts. This sequence joins TRBV7-3 and TRBJ2-2; TRBD1 agrees at 8 bases. CDR3 length: 16 residues. The V and J ends lost 5 bases and 3 bases, in that order; junction bases with no gene match: 8. The germline V gene has CDR1 SGHTA and CDR2 FQGTGA. The CDR3 DNA follows: TGTGCCAGCAGCGTAGCAGGGGGCGCGGACACCGGGGAGCTGTTTTTT. Residues: CASSVAGGADTGELFF. The full variable domain, completed using reference TRBV7-3 and TRBJ2-2, is GAGVSQTPSNKVTEKGKYVELRCDPISGHTALYWYRQSLGQGPEFLIYFQGTGAADDSGLPNDRFFAVRPEGSVSTLKIQRTERGDSAVYLCASSVAGGADTGELFFGEGSRLTVL.

V usage is TRBV10-3 and J usage is TRBJ2-2; D is unresolved. Germline loops: CDR1 ENHRY, CDR2 SYGVKD. V lost 10 bases to trimming and J lost 1 base, with 13 bases between them. CDR3 length equals 14 residues. The CDR3 coding sequence is TGTGCCACCCGTTACAGCGAGAACACCGGGGAGCTGTTTTTT. Translation gives CATRYSENTGELFF.

This clonotype was detected only a few times. V usage is TRBV20-1 and J usage is TRBJ2-1; D is perhaps TRBD2 (5 bases). The length of the CDR3 is 16 residues. The V end lost 3 bases, the J end lost 9 bases, and 24 bases lay between the germline ends. Germline CDR1 DFQATT, CDR2 SNEGSKA (reference sequence). Here the CDR3 DNA reads TGCAGTGCTAGCGGGCCAGACGGGGAGTTGTGGGGTGAGCAGTTCTTC. It specifies CSASGPDGELWGEQFF.

The V call is TRBV7-9, the J call TRBJ1-1; D unclear. Per the germline V gene, CDR1 is SEHNR and CDR2 is FQNEAQ (reference sequence). The V end was cut by 2 bases, the J end by 6 bases, with 7 bases between. The CDR3 is 12 amino acids. The DNA of the CDR3 is TGTGCCAGCAGCTTATATTATTCTGAAGCTTTCTTT. This codes for CASSLYYSEAFF.

This clonotype showed up just a few times. This sequence joins TRBV6-5 and TRBJ1-2, with D unresolved. Germline-derived CDR1 and CDR2 are MNHEY and SVGAGI. Trimming pared 2 bases from V and 8 bases from J, leaving 12 bases between. This CDR3 spans 13 amino acids. CDR3 sequence reads: CASSYLALHGYTF. For the CDR3, the DNA is TGTGCCAGCAGTTACCTCGCCCTTCACGGCTACACCTTC.

This clonotype has more than one count but fewer than ten. The chain joins TRBV11-1 to TRBJ2-5, with 8 bases that match TRBD1. CDR1 and CDR2 from the germline V gene are SGHAT and FQDESV (reference sequence). This CDR3 is 18 amino acids long. J gave up 2 bases and V 2 bases, and 13 bases lay outside the gene matches. The CDR3 region is CASSLPRTGRRVQETQYF. In DNA form, the CDR3 reads TGTGCCAGCAGCTTACCAAGGACAGGGAGGAGGGTACAAGAGACCCAGTACTTC.

There are a few counts of this clonotype. The rearrangement links TRBV20-1 to TRBJ1-1, with D possibly matching TRBD1 (5 bases). The V gene lost 3 bases and the J gene lost 4 bases, with 9 bases spanning the gap. The CDR3 covers 12 residues. Germline-derived CDR1 and CDR2 are DFQATT and SNEGSKA (reference sequence). The CDR3 loop is CSASYGATEAFF. Written as DNA, the CDR3 is TGCAGTGCTAGTTACGGGGCCACTGAAGCTTTCTTT.

This clonotype was counted a few times. The gene calls are TRBV18 and TRBJ2-3, with 7 bases identical to TRBD1. The CDR3 runs to 15 residues. Germline CDR1 reads KGHSH; CDR2 reads LQKENI. The V gene end was trimmed by 0 bases and the J gene end by 2 bases; junction bases not matched to a gene: 2. The CDR3 is CASSPPDRYTDTQYF. DNA of the CDR3: TGTGCCAGCTCACCACCGGACAGGTACACAGATACGCAGTATTTT.

CDR3 sequence: CASRTLRGSYGYTF. The CDR3, as DNA: TGTGCCAGCAGAACTCTGAGGGGAAGCTATGGCTACACCTTC. The rearrangement joins TRBV6-5 to TRBJ1-2, with D maybe TRBD1 (5 bases). Between the trimmed V and J ends, which lost 6 bases and 4 bases, there was a span of 15 bases. Germline-derived CDR1 and CDR2 are MNHEY and SVGAGI. The CDR3 runs 14 residues.

This clonotype was seen many times. This chain connects TRBV29-1 to TRBJ1-1; D is ambiguous. Germline V gene sequence: CDR1 SQVTM, CDR2 ANQGSEA. Trimming pared 4 bases from V and 5 bases from J, leaving 5 bases between. The CDR3 is 10 amino acids. The CDR3 DNA reads as TGCAGCGTTGGGTCGACTGAAGCTTTCTTT. Protein: CSVGSTEAFF.

This clonotype was counted a few times. CDR3 loop: CSVNSRGYGYTF. As DNA, the CDR3 is TGCAGCGTGAATTCGAGGGGCTATGGCTACACCTTC. The V gene is TRBV29-1, the J gene TRBJ1-2, with a possible D match to TRBD1 (5 bases). This CDR3 comprises 12 residues. Germline CDR1 and CDR2: SQVTM and ANQGSEA. Deletions cut 6 bases from V and 4 bases from J, with 12 bases between.

This clonotype was observed many times. This chain uses TRBV5-1 with TRBJ2-3; 7 bases are shared with TRBD1. J gave up 3 bases and V 4 bases, and 8 bases lay outside the gene matches. The CDR3 runs 15 residues. Germline assignment: CDR1 SGHRS and CDR2 YFSETQ. Here the CDR3 DNA reads TGCGCCAGCAGCGGACAGACAGGGATGACAGATACGCAGTATTTT. This gives the protein CASSGQTGMTDTQYF.

The chain uses TRBV27 and TRBJ1-5; D is uncertain. The ends were cut back, 8 bases at V and 0 bases at J, with 20 bases in the middle. Germline V gene sequence: CDR1 MNHEY, CDR2 SMNVEV (reference sequence). The CDR3 spans 17 residues. The CDR3 coding sequence is TGTGCCAGCGGATTGCTAGGCGGCCTAGCTAGCAATCAGCCCCAGCATTTT. Translation gives CASGLLGGLASNQPQHF.

This clonotype was detected a few times. This chain connects TRBV20-1 to TRBJ1-1; 10 nucleotides agree with TRBD1. The V and J ends lost 2 bases and 2 bases, in that order; junction bases with no gene match: 17. This CDR3 has 19 residues. Germline V lookup: CDR1 DFQATT, CDR2 SNEGSKA (reference sequence). DNA for the CDR3: TGCAGTGCTAGACTTCAACGACAGGGGGCCAGTGCCACTAACACTGAAGCTTTCTTT. Amino acids: CSARLQRQGASATNTEAFF.

This clonotype was counted a few times. This chain connects TRBV6-5 to TRBJ1-2, with 7 positions matching TRBD1. The J segment lost 8 bases and the V segment lost 2 bases, leaving 11 bases of the junction unmatched. Germline V gene lookup returns CDR1 MNHEY and CDR2 SVGAGI. This CDR3 comprises 15 residues. The CDR3 protein is CASSYGAGGAGGYTF. CDR3 DNA: TGTGCCAGCAGTTACGGGGCAGGGGGGGCCGGCGGCTACACCTTC.

The chain has TRBV20-1 and TRBJ2-1; TRBD2 matches 12 bases. The length of the CDR3 is 15 residues. V shed 5 bases and J 8 bases; nucleotides not matched to a gene: 10. Looked up from germline, CDR1 is DFQATT and CDR2 is SNEGSKA (reference sequence). The chain's CDR3 is CSAFRLAGAVDEQFF. The CDR3 DNA follows: TGCAGTGCTTTCAGACTAGCGGGGGCCGTCGATGAGCAGTTCTTC.

This clonotype was seen repeatedly, ten times or more. The chain recombines TRBV29-1 with TRBJ2-5, with 7 bases identical to TRBD2. Unmatched junction bases numbered 7, after V lost 6 bases and J lost 0 bases. The CDR3 is 14 amino acids. Germline V CDR1 and CDR2: SQVTM, ANQGSEA. CDR3 DNA sequence: TGCAGCGTGGGGGGGTCTATATACCAAGAGACCCAGTACTTC. As protein: CSVGGSIYQETQYF.

This clonotype has ten or more counts. CDR3 sequence (DNA): TGCAGTGCTAGAGAAGCGGGGGGCATCAATCAGCCCCAGCATTTT. Translation: CSAREAGGINQPQHF. The gene calls are TRBV20-1 and TRBJ1-5; tentative D call: TRBD1 (6 bases). V lost 0 bases and J lost 3, with 12 bases in between. This CDR3 comprises 15 residues. Germline CDR1 is DFQATT and CDR2 is SNEGSKA (reference sequence).

This rearrangement joins TRBV10-3 to TRBJ2-2; 8 bases map to TRBD2. Trimming cost V 0 bases and J 3 bases; bases outside gene matches: 9. The germline gives CDR1 ENHRY, CDR2 SYGVKD. The CDR3 totals 18 residues. CDR3 nucleotide sequence: TGTGCCATCAGTGAGTCGTTGGGAATAGCGGGGTACACCGGGGAGCTGTTTTTT. Its protein is CAISESLGIAGYTGELFF.

The V call is TRBV15, the J call TRBJ1-2, with 10 bases that match TRBD1. The CDR3 spans 15 residues. Unmatched junction bases numbered 3, after V lost 1 base and J lost 4 bases. Per the germline V gene, CDR1 is LNHNV and CDR2 is YYDKDF (reference sequence). Here the CDR3 reads CATSRGQGASYGYTF. The DNA of the CDR3 is TGTGCCACCAGCAGAGGACAGGGGGCGTCCTATGGCTACACCTTC.

This clonotype came up a few times. The J gene is TRBJ2-6, the V gene TRBV10-3, with TRBD1 matching over 7 bases. The CDR3 sequence is 19 residues long. The germline gives CDR1 ENHRY, CDR2 SYGVKD. V lost 0 bases to trimming and J lost 2 bases; unmatched junction nucleotides: 10. DNA for the CDR3: TGTGCCATCAGTGAGTCGAAAGGACAGGCCACCCCTGGGGCCAACGTCCTGACTTTC. Translated, it gives CAISESKGQATPGANVLTF.

There are a few counts of this clonotype. The rearrangement uses TRBV6-1 and TRBJ2-1; unclear D gene. V was cut by 7 bases and J by 3 bases, with 10 bases left in between. The CDR3 runs to 13 residues. The germline V gene encodes CDR1 MNHNS and CDR2 SASEGT. This CDR3 is CASIPTFYNEQFF. DNA of the CDR3: TGTGCCAGCATACCGACTTTCTACAATGAGCAGTTCTTC.

The sample holds a few counts of this clonotype. This chain connects TRBV7-9 to TRBJ1-1; D may be TRBD1 (5 bases). The V gene lost 5 bases and the J gene lost 7 bases, with 17 bases spanning the gap. Germline CDR1 SEHNR, CDR2 FQNEAQ (reference sequence). The CDR3 length is 14 residues. The CDR3 DNA reads as TGTGCCAGCAGCCCAGCCGGGACGGGGCGTGAAGCTTTCTTT. Translated: CASSPAGTGREAFF. The whole variable domain, filled in from reference TRBV7-9 and TRBJ1-1, reads DTGVSQNPRHKITKRGQNVTFRCDPISEHNRLYWYRQTLGQGPEFLTYFQNEAQLEKSRLLSDRFSAERPKGSFSTLEIQRTEQGDSAMYLCASSPAGTGREAFFGQGTRLTVV.